The clone carrying this T cell receptor beta chain was seen only once. The data belong to a study of technical replicates of blood from a few donors. The J segment lost 5 bases and the V segment lost 4 bases, leaving 3 bases of the junction unmatched. Germline V lookup: CDR1 SNHLY, CDR2 FYNNEI. The CDR3 sequence is 16 residues long. Measured with immunoSEQ multiplex PCR; TCRdb has only the in-frame clones, and not every one. The top ten clones hold 0.41% of a sample with some 78,000 clones, 85% to 95% of them seen once. J is TRBJ2-2 and V is TRBV2; 14 positions match TRBD2. The clonotype originates from a human donor in good health. Sample: T cells isolated from PBMCs. The CDR3 sequence is CASSGGLAGETGELFF. DNA for the CDR3: TGTGCCAGCAGTGGGGGACTAGCGGGAGAAACCGGGGAGCTGTTTTTT.